This T cell receptor (beta chain) was sequenced for a study of long-term antiretroviral therapy in people with HIV. This clone was seen a few times. Its antigen remains unidentified. Germline V lookup: CDR1 WNHNN, CDR2 SYGVQD (reference sequence). CDR3 length: 16 residues. V was clipped by 1 base and J by 2 bases; unmatched bases: 7. Running of the v3.0 immunoSEQ assay took place at survey level. TCRdb's copy holds only in-frame clones and misses some; the assay was immunoSEQ multiplex PCR. This table has some 23,000 clones, 70% to 80% appearing once. Notes on the study in general: Clones that had undergone expansion before ART dominated the repertoire at all time points.

Sequencing was performed on unsorted PBMCs, taken 1.2 years after starting antiretroviral therapy. V is TRBV10-1 and J is TRBJ2-7; TRBD1 agrees at 8 bases. This clonotype was obtained from a woman between 40 and 55 years old with HIV. The CDR3 spells CASSEYGTGYTYEQYF. DNA for the CDR3: TGCGCCAGCAGTGAGTACGGGACAGGATATACCTACGAGCAGTACTTC.